The clone carrying this T cell receptor beta chain was seen many times. This specimen belongs to a study of T cells in Graves' hyperthyroidism and ophthalmopathy. Researchers amplified the TCR beta CDR3 regions from RNA transcripts. Primed by the HTBI set, a first-round RT-PCR was run on the TCR CDR3. Via MiXCR, TCRdb re-called the multiplex PCR reads, giving one row per CDR3 protein. The sample has a few hundred thousand distinct CDR3 sequences, more than 13% seen once; the top ten hold approximately 32%. The CDR3 is 14 residues long. The V and J ends lost 7 bases and 4 bases, in that order; junction bases with no gene match: 7. The germline CDR1 and CDR2 sequences are MNHNS and SASEGT. Graves' hyperthyroidism qualified as stable when ophthalmopathy did not progress within 18 months. Those patients with uncontrolled infection, other autoimmune disease, pregnancy or lactation were excluded.

The sequencing input was blood. The source is a woman in her thirties with Graves' hyperthyroidism. The gene calls are TRBV6-1 and TRBJ2-1; 7 nucleotides agree with TRBD2. The CDR3 reads CASMGRAGYNEQFF. The CDR3 DNA is TGTGCCAGCATGGGCCGAGCGGGATACAATGAGCAGTTCTTC.